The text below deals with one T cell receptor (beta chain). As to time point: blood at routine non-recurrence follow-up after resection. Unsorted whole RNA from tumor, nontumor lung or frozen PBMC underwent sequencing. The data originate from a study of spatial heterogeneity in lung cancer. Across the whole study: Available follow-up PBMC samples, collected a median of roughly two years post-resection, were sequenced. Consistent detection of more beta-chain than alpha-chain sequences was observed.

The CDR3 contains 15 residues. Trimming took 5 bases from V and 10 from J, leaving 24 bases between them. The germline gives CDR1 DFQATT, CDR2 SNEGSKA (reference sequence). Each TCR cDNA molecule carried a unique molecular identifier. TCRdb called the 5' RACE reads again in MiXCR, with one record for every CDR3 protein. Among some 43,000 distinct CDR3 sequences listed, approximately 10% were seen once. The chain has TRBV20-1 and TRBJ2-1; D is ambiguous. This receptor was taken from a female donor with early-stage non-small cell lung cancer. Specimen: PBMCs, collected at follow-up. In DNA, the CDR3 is TGCAGTGCTTCCTTGGTTGGACCGCCAGATCGCGAGCAGTTCTTC. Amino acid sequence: CSASLVGPPDREQFF.